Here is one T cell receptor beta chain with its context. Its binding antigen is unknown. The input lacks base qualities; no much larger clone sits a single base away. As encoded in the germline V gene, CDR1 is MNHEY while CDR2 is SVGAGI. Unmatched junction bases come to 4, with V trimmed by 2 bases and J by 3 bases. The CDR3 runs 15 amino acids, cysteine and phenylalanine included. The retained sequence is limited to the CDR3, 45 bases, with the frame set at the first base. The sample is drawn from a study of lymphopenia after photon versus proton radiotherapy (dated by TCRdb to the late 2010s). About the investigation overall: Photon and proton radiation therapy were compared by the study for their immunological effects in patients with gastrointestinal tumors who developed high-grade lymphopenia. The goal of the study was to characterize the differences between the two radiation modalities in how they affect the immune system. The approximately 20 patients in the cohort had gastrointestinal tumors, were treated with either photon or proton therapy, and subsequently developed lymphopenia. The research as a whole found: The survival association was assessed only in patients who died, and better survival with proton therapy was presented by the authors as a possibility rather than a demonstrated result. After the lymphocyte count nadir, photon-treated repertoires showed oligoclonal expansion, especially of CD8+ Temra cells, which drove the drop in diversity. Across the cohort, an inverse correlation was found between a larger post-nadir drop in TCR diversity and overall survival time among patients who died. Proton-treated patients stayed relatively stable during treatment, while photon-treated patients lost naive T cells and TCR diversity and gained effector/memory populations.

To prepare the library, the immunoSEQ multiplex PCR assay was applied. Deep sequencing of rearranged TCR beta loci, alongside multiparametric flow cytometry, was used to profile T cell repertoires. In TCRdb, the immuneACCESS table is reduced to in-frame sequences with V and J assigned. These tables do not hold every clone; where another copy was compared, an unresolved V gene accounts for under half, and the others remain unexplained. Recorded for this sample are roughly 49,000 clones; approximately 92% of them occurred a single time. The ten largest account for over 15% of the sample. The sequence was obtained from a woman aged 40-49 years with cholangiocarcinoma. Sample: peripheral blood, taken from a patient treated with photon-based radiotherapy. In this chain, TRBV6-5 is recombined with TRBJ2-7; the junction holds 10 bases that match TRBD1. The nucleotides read TGTGCCAGCAGTTACCGGGACAGGGGAGGCTACGAGCAGTACTTC. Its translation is CASSYRDRGGYEQYF.